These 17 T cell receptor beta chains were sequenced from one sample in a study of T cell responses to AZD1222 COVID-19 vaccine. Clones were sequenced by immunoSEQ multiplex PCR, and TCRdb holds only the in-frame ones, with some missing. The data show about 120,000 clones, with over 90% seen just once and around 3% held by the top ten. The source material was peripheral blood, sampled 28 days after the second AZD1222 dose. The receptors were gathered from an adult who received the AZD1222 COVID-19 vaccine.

CDR3 protein: CASSQDIGGNYGYTF. The CDR3, as DNA: TGCGCCAGCAGCCAAGATATCGGGGGTAACTATGGCTACACCTTC. The genes are TRBV4-1 and TRBJ1-2; possibly TRBD1 for D (5 bases). The CDR3 contains 15 residues. Trimming stripped 0 bases from V and 1 base from J, with 9 bases between. Germline CDR1 is MGHRA and CDR2 is YSYEKL.

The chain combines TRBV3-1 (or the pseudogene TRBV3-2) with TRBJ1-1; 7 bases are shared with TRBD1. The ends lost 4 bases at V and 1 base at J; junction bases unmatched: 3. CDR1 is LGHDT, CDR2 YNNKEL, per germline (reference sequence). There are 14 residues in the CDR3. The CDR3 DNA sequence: TGTGCCAGCAGCCTGGAGGGGGCGAACACTGAAGCTTTCTTT. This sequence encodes CASSLEGANTEAFF.

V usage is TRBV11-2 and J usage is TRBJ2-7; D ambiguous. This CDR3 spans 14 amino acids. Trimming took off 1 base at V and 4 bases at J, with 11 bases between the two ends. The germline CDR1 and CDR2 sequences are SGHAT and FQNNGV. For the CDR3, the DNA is TGTGCCAGCAGCTTAGTGGGTCAAGGGTACGAGCAGTACTTC. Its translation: CASSLVGQGYEQYF.

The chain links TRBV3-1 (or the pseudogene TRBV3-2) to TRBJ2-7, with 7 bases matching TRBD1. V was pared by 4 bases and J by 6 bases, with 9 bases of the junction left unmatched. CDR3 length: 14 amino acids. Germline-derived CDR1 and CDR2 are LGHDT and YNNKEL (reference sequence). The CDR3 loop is CASSPRQGSSEQYF. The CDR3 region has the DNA TGTGCCAGCAGCCCCCGACAGGGCAGTTCCGAGCAGTACTTC.

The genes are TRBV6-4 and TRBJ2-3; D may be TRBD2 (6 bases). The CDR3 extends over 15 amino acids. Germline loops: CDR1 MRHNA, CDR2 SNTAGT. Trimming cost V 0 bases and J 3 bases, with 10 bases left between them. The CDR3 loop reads CASSDSKEGTDTQYF. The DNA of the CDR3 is TGTGCCAGCAGTGACTCGAAGGAGGGGACAGATACGCAGTATTTT.

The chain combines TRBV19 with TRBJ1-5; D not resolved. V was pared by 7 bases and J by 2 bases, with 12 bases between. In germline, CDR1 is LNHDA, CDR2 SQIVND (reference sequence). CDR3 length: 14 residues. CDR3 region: CASTLSSGNQPQHF. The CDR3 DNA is TGTGCCAGTACCTTATCGAGTGGCAATCAGCCCCAGCATTTT.

The CDR3 here is CSAGQGIYEQYF. DNA of the CDR3: TGCAGCGCCGGACAGGGAATATACGAGCAGTACTTC. This chain joins TRBV29-1 and TRBJ2-7; TRBD1 aligns across 8 bases. Germline CDR1 and CDR2: SQVTM and ANQGSEA. After removal of 7 bases from V and 4 bases from J, the junction contained 6 bases not matched to a gene. There are 12 residues in the CDR3.

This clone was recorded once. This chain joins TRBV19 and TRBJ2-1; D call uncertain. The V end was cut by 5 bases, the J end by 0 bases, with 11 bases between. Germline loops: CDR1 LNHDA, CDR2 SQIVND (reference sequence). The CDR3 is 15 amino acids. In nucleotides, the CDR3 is TGTGCCAGTAGTGGTCGGGTCCCCTCCTACAATGAGCAGTTCTTC. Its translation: CASSGRVPSYNEQFF.

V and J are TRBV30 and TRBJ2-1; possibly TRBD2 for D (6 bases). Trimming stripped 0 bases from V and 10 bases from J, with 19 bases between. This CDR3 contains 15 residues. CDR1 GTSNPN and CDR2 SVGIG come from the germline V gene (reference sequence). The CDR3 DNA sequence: TGTGCCTGGAGTGTTTTTGGGGGAGAAGGGAGGGAGCAGTTCTTC. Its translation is CAWSVFGGEGREQFF.

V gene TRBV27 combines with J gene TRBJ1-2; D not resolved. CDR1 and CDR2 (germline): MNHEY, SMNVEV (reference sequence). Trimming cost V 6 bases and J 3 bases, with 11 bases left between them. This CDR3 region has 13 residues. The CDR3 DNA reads TGTGCCAGCAGGCGCCGGGAGGACTATGGCTACACCTTC. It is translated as CASRRREDYGYTF.

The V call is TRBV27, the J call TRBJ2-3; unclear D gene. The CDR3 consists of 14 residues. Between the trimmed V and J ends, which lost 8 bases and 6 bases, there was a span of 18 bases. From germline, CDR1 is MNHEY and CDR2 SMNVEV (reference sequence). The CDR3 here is CASCLRGPGDTQYF. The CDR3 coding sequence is TGTGCCAGCTGTCTACGCGGCCCTGGGGATACGCAGTATTTT.

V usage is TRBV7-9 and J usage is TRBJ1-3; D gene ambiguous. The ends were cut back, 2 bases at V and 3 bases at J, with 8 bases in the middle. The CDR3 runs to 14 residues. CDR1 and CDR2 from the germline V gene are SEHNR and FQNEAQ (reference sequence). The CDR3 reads CASSLPGGGNTIYF. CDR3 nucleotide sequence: TGTGCCAGCAGCTTACCCGGCGGTGGAAACACCATATATTTT.

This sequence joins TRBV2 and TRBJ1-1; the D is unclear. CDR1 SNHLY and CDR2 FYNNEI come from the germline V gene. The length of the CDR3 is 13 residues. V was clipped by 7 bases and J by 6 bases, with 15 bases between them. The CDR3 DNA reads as TGTGCCAGCACTCTTGGCCTGGGATCTGAAGCTTTCTTT. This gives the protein CASTLGLGSEAFF.

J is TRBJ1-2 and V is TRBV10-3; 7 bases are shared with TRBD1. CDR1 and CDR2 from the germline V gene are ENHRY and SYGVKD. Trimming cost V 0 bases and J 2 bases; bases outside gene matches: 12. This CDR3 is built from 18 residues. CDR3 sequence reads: CAISESRTKLRGNYGYTF. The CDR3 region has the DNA TGTGCCATCAGTGAGTCGAGAACCAAGCTCAGGGGGAACTATGGCTACACCTTC.

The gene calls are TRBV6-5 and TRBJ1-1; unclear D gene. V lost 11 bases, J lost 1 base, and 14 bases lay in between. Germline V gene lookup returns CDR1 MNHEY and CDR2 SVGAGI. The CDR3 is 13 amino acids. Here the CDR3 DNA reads TGTGCCGTCTTTCTGACGGAGAACACTGAAGCTTTCTTT. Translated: CAVFLTENTEAFF.

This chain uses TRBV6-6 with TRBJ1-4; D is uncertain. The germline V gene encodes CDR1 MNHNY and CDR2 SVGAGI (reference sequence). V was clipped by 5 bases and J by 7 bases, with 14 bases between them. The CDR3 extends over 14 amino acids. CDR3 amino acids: CASSPPARSEKLFF. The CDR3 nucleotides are TGTGCCAGCAGTCCCCCCGCCCGGTCTGAAAAACTGTTTTTT.

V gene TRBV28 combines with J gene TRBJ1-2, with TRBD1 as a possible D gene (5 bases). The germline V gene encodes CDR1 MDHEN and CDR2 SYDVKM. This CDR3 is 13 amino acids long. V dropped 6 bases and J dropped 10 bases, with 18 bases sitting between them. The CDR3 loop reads CASSPPHETVYTF. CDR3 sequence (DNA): TGTGCCAGCAGCCCCCCACATGAGACAGTCTACACCTTC.